The rows below give T cell receptor beta chains drawn from one sample of a study of regulatory T cells in long-lasting Graves disease. In TCRdb, the multiplex PCR reads were re-called with MiXCR into one record per CDR3 protein. The table includes around 320,000 distinct CDR3 sequences, 15% to 20% detected once. These same records also appear under a second study, on T cells in Graves' hyperthyroidism and ophthalmopathy.

Specimen: peripheral blood mononuclear cells (PBMCs), collected at new diagnosis, from a patient treated with antithyroid drugs. All receptors derive from a man aged 40-50 years with Graves disease. CDR3s include the opening cysteine and the closing phenylalanine or tryptophan. D genes are given only for firm matches. Size tells how often a clone was seen (once, few, many) or the class of an expanded clone, and some rows leave it out.

many	TRBJ2-6	-	TRBV5-1	TGCGCCAGCAGGCTAGCGAGGTTTTCTGGGGCCAACGTCCTGACTTTC	CASRLARFSGANVLTF
many	TRBJ2-1	-	TRBV27	TGTGCCAGCAGCTTAGACAGGAGCTCCTACAATGAGCAGTTCTTC	CASSLDRSSYNEQFF
few	TRBJ2-3	-	TRBV5-1	TGCGCCAGCAGCCGTTACAATATGGGCACAGATACGCAGTATTTT	CASSRYNMGTDTQYF
many	TRBJ2-3	-	TRBV12-3/TRBV12-4	TGTGCCAGCAGTTTTGTCGGGGGCCGCACAGATACGCAGTATTTT	CASSFVGGRTDTQYF
many	TRBJ2-5	-	TRBV2	TGTGCCAGCGTTAGCGGAGGGACCCAGTACTTC	CASVSGGTQYF
-	TRBJ2-6	-	TRBV20-1	TGCAGTGCTAGAGGTGGGACCTTCCTCTCTGGGGCCAACGTCCTGACTTTC	CSARGGTFLSGANVLTF
many	TRBJ1-2	TRBD1	TRBV28	TGTGCCAGCAGTTTACTCCCTTTGGACAGGCAAGGGACTAACTATGGCTACACCTTC	CASSLLPLDRQGTNYGYTF
many	TRBJ1-1	-	TRBV5-4	TGTGCCAGCAGCCTAGGGAGGGGTGCAGCCTTGAGCACTGAAGCTTTCTTT	CASSLGRGAALSTEAFF
many	TRBJ1-1	-	TRBV7-3	TGTGCCAGCAGCCCGAATGCGGGGGACACTGAAGCTTTCTTT	CASSPNAGDTEAFF
-	TRBJ2-7	TRBD1	TRBV10-3	TGTGCCATCAGTGACGTTGGGGACAGGGCCGCCTACGAGCAGTACTTC	CAISDVGDRAAYEQYF
many	TRBJ1-5	TRBD1	TRBV7-9	TGTGCCAGCAGCCCCGGGACAGGCACTCAGCCCCAGCATTTT	CASSPGTGTQPQHF
few	TRBJ2-2	-	TRBV19	TGTGCCAGTAGTATCATAGACAGGGAGGGCGGGGAGCTGTTTTTT	CASSIIDREGGELFF
many	TRBJ1-3	-	TRBV30	TGTGCCTGGAACAAAAACGGGGCGGCTGGAAACACCATATATTTT	CAWNKNGAAGNTIYF
many	TRBJ1-5	-	TRBV11-3	TGTGCCAGCACCTCCGGCGGGTCGAGCAATCAGCCCCAGCATTTT	CASTSGGSSNQPQHF
many	TRBJ1-1	-	TRBV24-1	TGTGCCACCAGTGATTTGGGCCGGAAAGCTTTCTTT	CATSDLGRKAFF
many	TRBJ1-6	TRBD1	TRBV20-1	TGCAGTGCTAGAGCCCCGGGACAGGGGGCTTGGGATTCACCCCTCCACTTT	CSARAPGQGAWDSPLHF
-	TRBJ1-6	-	TRBV19	TGTGCCAGTGCGACCGGCGGGGGATCACCCCTCCACTTT	CASATGGGSPLHF
many	TRBJ2-5	-	TRBV2	TGTGCCAGCAGTGAAGCAGCAGCGGGCCAAGAGACCCAGTACTTC	CASSEAAAGQETQYF
many	TRBJ1-1	-	TRBV15	TGTGCCACCAGCAGAGATCCAGGGCGATACACTGAAGCTTTCTTT	CATSRDPGRYTEAFF
-	TRBJ2-5	-	TRBV10-3	TGTGCCTTCATGGGGACAAGCAAGAAGACCCAGTACTTC	CAFMGTSKKTQYF
many	TRBJ2-2	TRBD2	TRBV11-2	TGTGCCAGCAGCCGCGGGACTAGCGGGGGGGCTTACACCGGGGAGCTGTTTTTT	CASSRGTSGGAYTGELFF
-	TRBJ1-4	-	TRBV6-4	TGTGCCAGCAGTTACGACGGGGGGACCAGGGGAAAAACATTTTTT	CASSYDGGTRGKTFF
few	TRBJ2-5	TRBD1	TRBV6-5	TGTGCCAGCAGTTACGGGGACAGACGTGATTTGCAGGGGACCCAGTACTTC	CASSYGDRRDLQGTQYF
many	TRBJ1-2	-	TRBV28	TGTGCCAGCATCGAACAGGGCTATGGCTACACCTTC	CASIEQGYGYTF
few	TRBJ2-7	TRBD1	TRBV2	TGTGCCAGCAGGGGACAGGGACCTTCCGCCGAGCAGTACTTC	CASRGQGPSAEQYF
-	TRBJ2-1	TRBD2	TRBV20-1	TGCAGGGGAGCCCGGACTAGCGGGGGGGTTAGCTCCTACAATGAGCAGTTCTTC	CRGARTSGGVSSYNEQFF
many	TRBJ2-7	TRBD1	TRBV20-1	TGCAGTGCTAGTGGGGACAGCTCCTACGAGCAGTACTTC	CSASGDSSYEQYF
-	TRBJ2-7	-	TRBV5-1	TGCGCCAGCAGCTTGGAGGAACAGAGCGAGCAGTACTTC	CASSLEEQSEQYF
many	TRBJ1-1	-	TRBV10-1	TGCGCCAGCAGTGTGGACGGAATGAACACTGAAGCTTTCTTT	CASSVDGMNTEAFF
-	TRBJ2-3	TRBD2	TRBV6-2/TRBV6-3	TGTGCCAGCAGTTACTCCCCCGGGGGGATGTTAAGCACAGATACGCAGTATTTT	CASSYSPGGMLSTDTQYF
-	TRBJ1-3	TRBD1	TRBV6-1	TGTGCCAGCAGCCCAATCGGACAGGGTCATGGAAACACCATATATTTT	CASSPIGQGHGNTIYF
many	TRBJ1-2	-	TRBV24-1	TGTGCCACCAGTGATTTCACAGGCGACGGCTACACCTTC	CATSDFTGDGYTF
many	TRBJ2-6	-	TRBV6-5	TGTGCCAGCAGTTACAACTCTGGGGCCAACGTCCTGACTTTC	CASSYNSGANVLTF
-	TRBJ2-5	-	TRBV5-6	TGTGCCAGCAGCTTGCCTTTCGGTACGGAGACCCAGTACTTC	CASSLPFGTETQYF
-	TRBJ1-3	-	TRBV28	TGTGCCAGCAGTTTATCCCGGGCAGACGTCTCTGGAAACACCATATATTTT	CASSLSRADVSGNTIYF
-	TRBJ2-2	TRBD1	TRBV5-1	TGCGCCAGCAGCTCCGGCCCGACAGGGTTGATTACCGGGGAGCTGTTTTTT	CASSSGPTGLITGELFF
-	TRBJ2-1	-	TRBV4-3	TGCGCCAGCAGCCAAGATCCGAACGGGGGTTGGTATGAGCAGTTCTTC	CASSQDPNGGWYEQFF
-	TRBJ2-1	TRBD2	TRBV9	TGTGCCAGCAGCGTAGATAGGGCTAGCGGGGGGGCCGCCGGTGAGCAGTTCTTC	CASSVDRASGGAAGEQFF
many	TRBJ2-6	-	TRBV4-3	TGCGCCAGCAGCCAAAAGGGGGATCAGGGTTCCGGGGCCAACGTCCTGACTTTC	CASSQKGDQGSGANVLTF
many	TRBJ1-1	TRBD1	TRBV24-1	TGTGCCACCAGTGGGATGACAGGGGCAGCTTTCTTT	CATSGMTGAAFF
-	TRBJ1-3	TRBD1	TRBV3-1	TGTGCCAGCAGCCAGCCGGGACAGGGTTTCTCTGGAAACACCATATATTTT	CASSQPGQGFSGNTIYF
-	TRBJ2-7	TRBD1	TRBV24-1	TGTGCCACCAGTGATTGGGACAGGGGGAGTGAGCAGTACTTC	CATSDWDRGSEQYF
few	TRBJ1-3	-	TRBV20-1	TGCAGTGCTAGGGGGTTCCGCTCTGGAAACACCATATATTTT	CSARGFRSGNTIYF
many	TRBJ2-1	TRBD2	TRBV20-1	TGCAGTGCAAGTAGCGGGGGGGCCCACAATGAGCAGTTCTTC	CSASSGGAHNEQFF
few	TRBJ1-4	-	TRBV20-1	TGCAGTGCCAAGGGATTTCCAACTAATGAAAAACTGTTTTTT	CSAKGFPTNEKLFF
many	TRBJ2-7	-	TRBV2	TGTGCCAGCAAAGGGGACGGAACCTACGAGCAGTACTTC	CASKGDGTYEQYF
-	TRBJ2-5	-	TRBV5-1	TGCGCCAGCAGCTCACAGGGGGGGCAAGAGACCCAGTACTTC	CASSSQGGQETQYF
few	TRBJ1-2	-	TRBV24-1	TGTGCCACCTCCCGGCCCGCTGGGAAAGATTATGGCTACACCTTC	CATSRPAGKDYGYTF
-	TRBJ2-2	-	TRBV11-2	TGTGCCAGCAGCTTAGGTCCCTCCGCCGGGGAGCTGTTTTTT	CASSLGPSAGELFF
-	TRBJ2-1	-	TRBV2	TGTGCCAGCCATCCCCAGATAGGCCTGAATGAGCAGTTCTTC	CASHPQIGLNEQFF
many	TRBJ2-2	TRBD2	TRBV18	TGTGCCAGCTCACCAAACCTAGCGGGCACCGGGGAGCTGTTTTTT	CASSPNLAGTGELFF
many	TRBJ1-6	-	TRBV2	TGTGCCAGCAGTGGGCGGGGTAGGACACCCCTCCACTTT	CASSGRGRTPLHF
many	TRBJ2-1	-	TRBV2	TGTGCCAGCAGTGGGAGAGGCGGGCGAAATAAGCAGTTCTTC	CASSGRGGRNKQFF